Below, 5 T cell receptor beta chains from the same sample are listed, as sequenced in a study of T cell responses to AZD1222 COVID-19 vaccine. Libraries were prepared by immunoSEQ multiplex PCR; TCRdb keeps only in-frame clonotypes and omits some of them. Here the sample spans more than 150,000 clones, more than 85% being singletons. The sequences come from peripheral blood, collected after recovery from COVID-19. These receptors were taken from an adult who had recovered from COVID-19.

The rearrangement joins TRBV2 to TRBJ1-2, with D unresolved. The V end was cut by 7 bases, the J end by 1 base, with 10 bases between. Germline V gene sequence: CDR1 SNHLY, CDR2 FYNNEI. The CDR3 length is 13 residues. DNA for the CDR3: TGTGCCAGCAACCCGGGAGTTAACTATGGCTACACCTTC. This translates into CASNPGVNYGYTF.

V and J are TRBV7-2 and TRBJ2-1; the D gene is possibly TRBD1 (6 bases). Trimming removed 6 bases at V and 0 bases at J, with 9 bases between. From germline, CDR1 is SGHTA and CDR2 FQGNSA. This CDR3 is 14 amino acids long. CDR3 amino acids: CASSRQDSYNEQFF. As DNA, the CDR3 is TGTGCCAGCAGTAGACAGGACTCCTACAATGAGCAGTTCTTC. Full variable domain (rest looked up from reference TRBV7-2 and TRBJ2-1): GAGVSQSPSNKVTEKGKDVELRCDPISGHTALYWYRQSLGQGLEFLIYFQGNSAPDKSGLPSDRFSAERTGGSVSTLTIQRTQQEDSAVYLCASSRQDSYNEQFFGPGTRLTVL.

The genes are TRBV9 and TRBJ2-3, with 10 bases that match TRBD2. This CDR3 comprises 16 residues. V lost 4 bases, J lost 4 bases, and 9 bases stayed unmatched. CDR1 and CDR2 from the germline V gene are SGDLS and YYNGEE. The CDR3 spells CASSLSSGGASDTQYF. As DNA, the CDR3 is TGTGCCAGCAGCTTGTCGAGCGGGGGGGCTTCAGATACGCAGTATTTT.

The CDR3 nucleotides are TGTGCCAGTAGTCTCCGGACAGGGTACCCGATGAACACTGAAGCTTTCTTT. As protein: CASSLRTGYPMNTEAFF. The gene calls are TRBV19 and TRBJ1-1; TRBD1 matches 8 bases. Germline V gene data show CDR1 as LNHDA and CDR2 as SQIVND (reference sequence). The J segment lost 0 bases and the V segment lost 5 bases, leaving 11 bases of the junction unmatched. The length of the CDR3 is 17 residues.

This chain links TRBV24-1 with TRBJ1-1; 8 bases are shared with TRBD1. This CDR3 is 17 amino acids long. V dropped 6 bases and J dropped 3; count of bases not matched to a gene: 14. CDR1 and CDR2 (germline): KGHDR, SFDVKD. As DNA, the CDR3 is TGTGCCACCAGTCATTGCAGGGGGCATGCGAAGGACACTGAAGCTTTCTTT. Translated, it gives CATSHCRGHAKDTEAFF.